These 11 T cell receptor beta chains came from one sample sequenced in a study of T-cell memory formation after mild COVID-19 (TCRdb year 2021). The library was obtained by 5' RACE. These reads were obtained on an Illumina NovaSeq 6000. TCRdb took the public reads, trimmed them with fastp at Q25, ran MiXCR for clone calling and kept in-frame beta chains. CDR3 protein sequences are deduplicated, and each keeps its most common genes and DNA. The sample contains roughly 410,000 distinct CDR3 sequences, roughly a quarter of them found a single time. The ten largest clones add up to around 8.7% of the sample. The specimen sequenced was PBMCs or a T cell subset sorted from them (not recorded which). The source of these receptors is an adult woman who had mild COVID-19 (a few samples of this study predate the infection). The sample titles of this study are shuffled in the database, so cell type and time point are left out; the donor was told from shared clones.

The chain joins TRBV27 to TRBJ2-2; 15 nucleotides line up with TRBD2. Germline V gives CDR1 MNHEY, CDR2 SMNVEV (reference sequence). The CDR3 loop spans 19 amino acids. With 5 bases clipped from V and 0 bases from J, the junction kept 7 bases outside the gene matches. CDR3 sequence: CASSPRGTSGGSNTGELFF. CDR3 sequence (DNA): TGTGCCAGCAGTCCCCGAGGGACTAGCGGGGGGTCGAACACCGGGGAGCTGTTTTTT.

The V gene is TRBV12-3 or TRBV12-4, the J gene TRBJ2-1; 9 nucleotides match TRBD1. This CDR3 comprises 14 residues. J gave up 6 bases and V 6 bases, and 6 bases lay outside the gene matches. CDR3 residues: CASRETGGGNEQFF. DNA for the CDR3: TGTGCCAGCAGGGAGACAGGGGGAGGCAATGAGCAGTTCTTC.

This clonotype has only a few counts. This sequence joins TRBV30 and TRBJ2-1, with D possibly matching TRBD1 (6 bases). Between the trimmed V and J ends, which lost 0 bases and 7 bases, there was a span of 10 bases. CDR3 length equals 13 residues. Germline V gene lookup returns CDR1 GTSNPN and CDR2 SVGIG (reference sequence). The CDR3 bases are TGTGCCTGGAGTGTACAGGGTAGGAATGAGCAGTTCTTC. It is translated as CAWSVQGRNEQFF. Using reference TRBV30 and TRBJ2-1 for the parts outside the CDR3, the full variable domain is SQTIHQWPATLVQPVGSPLSLECTVEGTSNPNLYWYRQAAGRGLQLLFYSVGIGQISSEVPQNLSASRPQDRQFILSSKKLLLSDSGFYLCAWSVQGRNEQFFGPGTRLTVL.

This clonotype was recorded a few times. The gene calls are TRBV29-1 and TRBJ2-7; the D gene is possibly TRBD1 (6 bases). Germline V gene sequence: CDR1 SQVTM, CDR2 ANQGSEA. The ends were cut back, 0 bases at V and 4 bases at J, with 16 bases in the middle. CDR3 length: 15 residues. Here the CDR3 reads CSVEDVREGEYEQYF. DNA for the CDR3: TGCAGCGTTGAAGATGTCAGAGAGGGGGAGTACGAGCAGTACTTC.

The J gene is TRBJ2-1, the V gene TRBV29-1; D not resolved. From germline, CDR1 is SQVTM and CDR2 ANQGSEA. The CDR3 is 13 residues long. Trimming left V 0 bases short and J 5 bases short, with 8 bases between. The CDR3 is CSVEDLTDNEQFF. CDR3 nucleotides: TGCAGCGTTGAAGATTTAACCGACAATGAGCAGTTCTTC.

This clonotype was observed a handful of times. V usage is TRBV6-5 and J usage is TRBJ1-1; TRBD1 might be the D (6 bases). V was cut by 10 bases and J by 8 bases, with 14 bases left in between. The CDR3 is made up of 11 amino acids. Germline V gene sequence: CDR1 MNHEY, CDR2 SVGAGI. The CDR3 spells CATRGGFEAFF. Here the CDR3 DNA reads TGTGCCACGAGAGGGGGGTTCGAAGCTTTCTTT.

The chain carries TRBV6-5 and TRBJ2-1, with 14 nucleotides matching TRBD2. This CDR3 spans 18 amino acids. J was trimmed by 4 bases and V by 1 base; bases with no gene match: 6. Germline V gene data show CDR1 as MNHEY and CDR2 as SVGAGI. CDR3 nucleotide sequence: TGTGCCAGCAGTTACTTAGGACTAGCGGGGGGAGAGTACAATGAGCAGTTCTTC. It specifies CASSYLGLAGGEYNEQFF.

The V call is TRBV2, the J call TRBJ1-1, with D possibly TRBD1 on 5 matching bases. Germline V gene data show CDR1 as SNHLY and CDR2 as FYNNEI. V was shortened by 4 bases and J by 2 bases, with 11 bases between the two germline ends. This CDR3 spans 14 amino acids. CDR3 in amino acids: CASSVMGRNTEAFF. CDR3 bases: TGTGCCAGCAGTGTGATGGGGCGAAACACTGAAGCTTTCTTT.

This clonotype showed up many times. V is TRBV5-1 and J is TRBJ2-7, with a tentative D call TRBD2 (6 bases). The CDR3 contains 14 residues. Per the germline V gene, CDR1 is SGHRS and CDR2 is YFSETQ. V lost 1 base and J 3 bases, leaving 11 bases between the germline ends. The CDR3 is CASSLSGGNYEQYF. The CDR3 nucleotides read TGCGCCAGCAGCTTGAGTGGGGGGAACTACGAGCAGTACTTC.

This chain connects TRBV25-1 to TRBJ2-3; TRBD2 might be the D (6 bases). CDR3 length: 15 amino acids. Germline loops: CDR1 MGHDK, CDR2 SYGVNS. V lost 0 bases and J lost 2, with 9 bases in between. The CDR3 DNA reads as TGTGCCAGCAGTGAATACGGCGGGAACACAGATACGCAGTATTTT. Protein: CASSEYGGNTDTQYF.

The chain has TRBV6-5 and TRBJ1-2, with D unresolved. The V gene lost 4 bases and the J gene lost 1 base, with 10 bases spanning the gap. The CDR3 sequence is 14 residues long. Germline V lookup: CDR1 MNHEY, CDR2 SVGAGI. This chain's CDR3 is CASSSAPLNYGYTF. CDR3 DNA sequence: TGTGCCAGCAGTTCGGCCCCTCTTAACTATGGCTACACCTTC.